A selection of T cell receptor beta chains follows, all from one sample in a study of blood T cell repertoires in COVID-19. Produced via immunoSEQ multiplex PCR; TCRdb's table is partial and in-frame only. The data hold around 140,000 clones, with roughly 89% observed a single time. Sample: peripheral blood. These receptors were collected from a human donor in a cohort sampled during active COVID-19. Both conserved end residues are part of each CDR3. The order of the fields is D gene, clone size, V gene, J gene, CDR3 protein, CDR3 DNA. The D gene is left open where the match is weak. Rows give clone size only sometimes, using once, few, many, or a class for an expanded clone.

D gene: TRBD1; clone size: -; V gene: TRBV6-5; J gene: TRBJ2-4; CDR3 protein: CASSPGQGRDIQYF; CDR3 DNA: TGTGCCAGCAGTCCAGGACAGGGGAGAGACATTCAGTACTTC
D gene: -; clone size: -; V gene: TRBV12-5; J gene: TRBJ2-5; CDR3 protein: CASGPGQLETQYF; CDR3 DNA: TGTGCTAGTGGTCCAGGACAGTTGGAGACCCAGTACTTC
D gene: -; clone size: -; V gene: TRBV7-6; J gene: TRBJ1-1; CDR3 protein: CASSPTLNTEAFF; CDR3 DNA: TGTGCCAGCAGCCCTACTCTAAACACTGAAGCTTTCTTT
D gene: TRBD1; clone size: many; V gene: TRBV5-1; J gene: TRBJ2-7; CDR3 protein: CASSPGQGFGYEQYF; CDR3 DNA: TGCGCCAGCAGCCCCGGACAGGGATTCGGCTACGAGCAGTACTTC
D gene: -; clone size: -; V gene: TRBV12-3/TRBV12-4; J gene: TRBJ2-1; CDR3 protein: CASTLSSYNEQFF; CDR3 DNA: TGTGCCAGCACTCTTAGCTCCTACAATGAGCAGTTCTTC
D gene: TRBD1; clone size: -; V gene: TRBV5-1; J gene: TRBJ2-5; CDR3 protein: CASSFLLDRVGETQYF; CDR3 DNA: TGCGCCAGCAGCTTCCTGTTGGACAGGGTGGGAGAGACCCAGTACTTC
D gene: TRBD2; clone size: -; V gene: TRBV5-1; J gene: TRBJ2-5; CDR3 protein: CASSLAYTSGGIETQYF; CDR3 DNA: TGCGCCAGCAGCTTGGCCTATACTAGCGGGGGGATTGAGACCCAGTACTTC
D gene: -; clone size: -; V gene: TRBV21-1; J gene: TRBJ2-7; CDR3 protein: CASSKNGGQPRYEQYF; CDR3 DNA: TGTGCCAGCAGCAAGAACGGAGGACAGCCGCGCTACGAGCAGTACTTC
D gene: -; clone size: -; V gene: TRBV7-6; J gene: TRBJ2-3; CDR3 protein: CASSLVGGHTDTQYF; CDR3 DNA: TGTGCCAGCAGCTTAGTGGGGGGGCACACAGATACGCAGTATTTT
D gene: TRBD2; clone size: -; V gene: TRBV27; J gene: TRBJ2-7; CDR3 protein: CASSLSPPSGTYEQYF; CDR3 DNA: TGTGCCAGCAGTTTATCCCCCCCTAGCGGGACCTACGAGCAGTACTTC
D gene: TRBD1; clone size: -; V gene: TRBV13; J gene: TRBJ2-1; CDR3 protein: CASSPRDRGSLEQFF; CDR3 DNA: TGTGCCAGCAGCCCCCGGGACAGGGGTTCTCTTGAGCAGTTCTTC
D gene: TRBD2; clone size: -; V gene: TRBV6-5; J gene: TRBJ2-5; CDR3 protein: CASRASGQETQYF; CDR3 DNA: TGTGCCAGCAGGGCTAGCGGGCAAGAGACCCAGTACTTC
D gene: TRBD1; clone size: -; V gene: TRBV6-1; J gene: TRBJ2-1; CDR3 protein: CASSEQPGTGHNEQFF; CDR3 DNA: TGTGCCAGCAGCGAACAACCCGGGACAGGGCACAATGAGCAGTTCTTC